This T cell receptor (beta chain) is from a study of blood T cell repertoires in COVID-19. On the study more broadly: Sites in the United States, Italy and Spain provided acute and convalescent COVID-19 samples. From T cells, B-cell-depleted T cells, or PBMCs came the material, which was cDNA or gDNA.

In the original workflow: The authors estimated nucleated cell counts from reference gene primer amplification. Produced via immunoSEQ multiplex PCR; TCRdb's table is partial and in-frame only. Clone size and the V and J calls come from that table; the DNA yielded D and trimming. The sample shows 70,000 to 90,000 clones, roughly 80% of them seen only once. The CDR3 has 13 residues. Germline loops: CDR1 SGHRS, CDR2 YFSETQ. With 4 bases clipped from V and 2 bases from J, the junction kept 2 bases outside the gene matches. The TCR was taken from a man in his 70s with acute or convalescent COVID-19. Material: peripheral blood. J is TRBJ2-7 and V is TRBV5-1; 8 nucleotides line up with TRBD2. The CDR3 region is CASSPGGAYEQYF. The DNA for the CDR3 is TGCGCCAGCAGCCCCGGGGGGGCCTACGAGCAGTACTTC.